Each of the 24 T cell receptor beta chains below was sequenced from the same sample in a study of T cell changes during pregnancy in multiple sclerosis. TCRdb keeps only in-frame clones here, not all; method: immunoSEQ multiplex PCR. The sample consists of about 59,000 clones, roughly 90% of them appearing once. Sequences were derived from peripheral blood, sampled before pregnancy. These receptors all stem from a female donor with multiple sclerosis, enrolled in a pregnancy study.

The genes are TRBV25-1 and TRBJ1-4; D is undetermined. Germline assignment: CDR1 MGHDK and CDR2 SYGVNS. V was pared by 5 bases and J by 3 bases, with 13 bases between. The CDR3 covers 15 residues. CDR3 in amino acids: CASSSGSRANEKLFF. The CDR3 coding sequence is TGTGCCAGCAGTTCCGGCTCCCGGGCTAATGAAAAACTGTTTTTT.

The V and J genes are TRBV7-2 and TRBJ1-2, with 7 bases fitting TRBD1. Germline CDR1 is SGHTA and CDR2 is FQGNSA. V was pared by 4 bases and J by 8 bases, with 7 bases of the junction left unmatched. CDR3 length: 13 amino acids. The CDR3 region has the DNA TGTGCCAGCAGCTCATACAGGGGCGGGGGCTACACCTTC. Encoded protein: CASSSYRGGGYTF.

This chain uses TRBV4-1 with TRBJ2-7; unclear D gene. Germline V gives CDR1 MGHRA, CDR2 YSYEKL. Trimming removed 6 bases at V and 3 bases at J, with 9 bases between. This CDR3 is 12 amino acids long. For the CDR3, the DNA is TGCGCCAGCAGGGGCGTCTACTACGAGCAGTACTTC. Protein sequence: CASRGVYYEQYF.

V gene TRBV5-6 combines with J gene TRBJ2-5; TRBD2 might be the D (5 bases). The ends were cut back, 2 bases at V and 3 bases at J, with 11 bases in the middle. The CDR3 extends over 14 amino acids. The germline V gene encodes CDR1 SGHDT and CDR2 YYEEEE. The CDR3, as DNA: TGTGCCAGCAGCTTCCCCGAGGGTAAAGAGACCCAGTACTTC. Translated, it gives CASSFPEGKETQYF. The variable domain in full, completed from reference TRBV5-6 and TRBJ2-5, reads DAGVTQSPTHLIKTRGQQVTLRCSPKSGHDTVSWYQQALGQGPQFIFQYYEEEERQRGNFPDRFSGHQFPNYSSELNVNALLLGDSALYLCASSFPEGKETQYFGPGTRLLVL.

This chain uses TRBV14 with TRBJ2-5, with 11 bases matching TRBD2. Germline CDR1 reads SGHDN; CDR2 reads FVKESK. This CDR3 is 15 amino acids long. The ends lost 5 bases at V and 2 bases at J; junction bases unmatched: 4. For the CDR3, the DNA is TGTGCCAGCAGCACGTGGACTAGCGGGCAAGAGACCCAGTACTTC. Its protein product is CASSTWTSGQETQYF. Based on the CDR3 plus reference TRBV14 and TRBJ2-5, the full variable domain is EAGVTQFPSHSVIEKGQTVTLRCDPISGHDNLYWYRRVMGKEIKFLLHFVKESKQDESGMPNNRFLAERTGGTYSTLKVQPAELEDSGVYFCASSTWTSGQETQYFGPGTRLLVL.

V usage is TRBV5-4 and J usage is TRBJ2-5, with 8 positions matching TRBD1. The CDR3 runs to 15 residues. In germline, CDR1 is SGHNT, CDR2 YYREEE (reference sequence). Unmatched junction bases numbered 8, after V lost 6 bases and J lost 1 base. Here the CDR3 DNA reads TGTGCCAGCACCCAACAGGGGGTGGGCCAAGAGACCCAGTACTTC. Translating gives CASTQQGVGQETQYF.

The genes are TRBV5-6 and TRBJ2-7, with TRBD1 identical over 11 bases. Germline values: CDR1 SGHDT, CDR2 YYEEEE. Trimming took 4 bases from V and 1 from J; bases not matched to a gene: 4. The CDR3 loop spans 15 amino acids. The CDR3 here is CASSPDRGLSYEQYF. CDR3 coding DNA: TGTGCCAGCAGCCCGGACAGGGGGCTTTCCTACGAGCAGTACTTC.

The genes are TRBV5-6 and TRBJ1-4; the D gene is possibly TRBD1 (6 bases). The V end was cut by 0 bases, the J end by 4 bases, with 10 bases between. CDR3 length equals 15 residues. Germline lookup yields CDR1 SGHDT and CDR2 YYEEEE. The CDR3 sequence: CASSLATGLNEKLFF. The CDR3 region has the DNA TGTGCCAGCAGCTTGGCCACAGGGCTTAATGAAAAACTGTTTTTT.

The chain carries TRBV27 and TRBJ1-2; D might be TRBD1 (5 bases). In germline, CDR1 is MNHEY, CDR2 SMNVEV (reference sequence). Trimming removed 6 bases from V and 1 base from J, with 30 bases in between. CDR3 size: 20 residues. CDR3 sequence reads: CASRESYSSPSGVGNYGYTF. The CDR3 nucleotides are TGTGCCAGCAGGGAAAGCTACAGTAGTCCCTCGGGGGTCGGTAACTATGGCTACACCTTC.

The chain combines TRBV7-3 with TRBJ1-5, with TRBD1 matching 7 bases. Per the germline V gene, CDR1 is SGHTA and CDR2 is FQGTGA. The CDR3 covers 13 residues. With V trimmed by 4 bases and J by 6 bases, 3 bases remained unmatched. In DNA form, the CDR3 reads TGTGCCAGCAGCTCCTACAGGGGTCAGCCCCAGCATTTT. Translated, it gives CASSSYRGQPQHF. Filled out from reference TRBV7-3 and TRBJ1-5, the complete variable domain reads GAGVSQTPSNKVTEKGKYVELRCDPISGHTALYWYRQSLGQGPEFLIYFQGTGAADDSGLPNDRFFAVRPEGSVSTLKIQRTERGDSAVYLCASSSYRGQPQHFGDGTRLSIL.

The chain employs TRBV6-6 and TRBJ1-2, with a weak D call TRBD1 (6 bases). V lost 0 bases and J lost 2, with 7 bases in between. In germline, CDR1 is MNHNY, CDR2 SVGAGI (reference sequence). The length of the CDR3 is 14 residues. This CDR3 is CASSYSGANYGYTF. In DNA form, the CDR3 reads TGTGCCAGCAGTTACTCGGGGGCCAACTATGGCTACACCTTC.

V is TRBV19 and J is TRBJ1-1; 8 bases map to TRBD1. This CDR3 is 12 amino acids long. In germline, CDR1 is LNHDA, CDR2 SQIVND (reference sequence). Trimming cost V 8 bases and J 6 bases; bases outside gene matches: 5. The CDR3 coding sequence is TGTGCCAGTTCTCAGGGGGCTTCTGAAGCTTTCTTT. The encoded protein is CASSQGASEAFF.

The CDR3 protein is CATSGGALPETQYF. The CDR3 nucleotides read TGTGCCACTTCTGGGGGGGCTCTGCCAGAGACCCAGTACTTC. The chain joins TRBV19 to TRBJ2-5, with D maybe TRBD2 (7 bases). This CDR3 comprises 14 residues. Trimming removed 10 bases from V and 4 bases from J, with 19 bases in between. The germline CDR1 and CDR2 sequences are LNHDA and SQIVND (reference sequence).

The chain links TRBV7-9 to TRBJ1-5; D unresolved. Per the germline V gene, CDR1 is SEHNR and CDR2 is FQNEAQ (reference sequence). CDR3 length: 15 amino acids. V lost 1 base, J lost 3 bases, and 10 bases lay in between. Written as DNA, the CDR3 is TGTGCCAGCAGCTTAGGGCAGGCTTTCAATCAGCCCCAGCATTTT. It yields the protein CASSLGQAFNQPQHF.

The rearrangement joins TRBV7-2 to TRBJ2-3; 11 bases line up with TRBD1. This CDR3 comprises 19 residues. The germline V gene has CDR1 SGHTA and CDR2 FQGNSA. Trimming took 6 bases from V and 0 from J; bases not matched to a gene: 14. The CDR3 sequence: CASSRSAGGTGGSTDTQYF. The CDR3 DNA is TGTGCCAGCAGTCGCTCCGCCGGTGGGACAGGGGGTAGCACAGATACGCAGTATTTT. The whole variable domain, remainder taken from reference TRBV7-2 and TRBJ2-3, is GAGVSQSPSNKVTEKGKDVELRCDPISGHTALYWYRQSLGQGLEFLIYFQGNSAPDKSGLPSDRFSAERTGGSVSTLTIQRTQQEDSAVYLCASSRSAGGTGGSTDTQYFGPGTRLTVL.

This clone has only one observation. In DNA form, the CDR3 reads TGTGCCAGCAGCTTCGCCAGACAGGGACCGGCTTTCTTT. It codes for CASSFARQGPAFF. This chain links TRBV7-9 with TRBJ1-1; TRBD1 matches at 7 bases. After removal of 3 bases from V and 11 bases from J, the junction contained 9 bases not matched to a gene. Germline lookup yields CDR1 SEHNR and CDR2 FQNEAQ (reference sequence). The CDR3 consists of 13 residues. Using reference TRBV7-9 and TRBJ1-1 for the parts outside the CDR3, the full variable domain is DTGVSQNPRHKITKRGQNVTFRCDPISEHNRLYWYRQTLGQGPEFLTYFQNEAQLEKSRLLSDRFSAERPKGSFSTLEIQRTEQGDSAMYLCASSFARQGPAFFGQGTRLTVV.

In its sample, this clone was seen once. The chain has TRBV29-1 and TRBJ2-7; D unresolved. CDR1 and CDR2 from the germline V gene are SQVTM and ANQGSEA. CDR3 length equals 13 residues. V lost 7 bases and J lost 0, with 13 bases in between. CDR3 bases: TGCAGCGCCAAGTGGAGCGCCTCCTACGAGCAGTACTTC. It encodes CSAKWSASYEQYF.

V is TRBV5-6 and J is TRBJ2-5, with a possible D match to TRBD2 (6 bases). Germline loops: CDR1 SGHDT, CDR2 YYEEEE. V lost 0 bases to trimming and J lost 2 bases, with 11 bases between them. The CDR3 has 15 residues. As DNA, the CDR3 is TGTGCCAGCAGCTTGGGGGGACTGCTACAAGAGACCCAGTACTTC. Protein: CASSLGGLLQETQYF. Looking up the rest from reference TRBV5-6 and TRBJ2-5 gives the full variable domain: DAGVTQSPTHLIKTRGQQVTLRCSPKSGHDTVSWYQQALGQGPQFIFQYYEEEERQRGNFPDRFSGHQFPNYSSELNVNALLLGDSALYLCASSLGGLLQETQYFGPGTRLLVL.

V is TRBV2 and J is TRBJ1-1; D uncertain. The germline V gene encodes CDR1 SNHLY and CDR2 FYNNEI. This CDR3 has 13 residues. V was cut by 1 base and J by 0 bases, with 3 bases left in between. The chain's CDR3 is CASSEGVNTEAFF. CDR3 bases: TGTGCCAGCAGTGAAGGAGTGAACACTGAAGCTTTCTTT. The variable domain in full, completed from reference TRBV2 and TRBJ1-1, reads EPEVTQTPSHQVTQMGQEVILRCVPISNHLYFYWYRQILGQKVEFLVSFYNNEISEKSEIFDDQFSVERPDGSNFTLKIRSTKLEDSAMYFCASSEGVNTEAFFGQGTRLTVV.

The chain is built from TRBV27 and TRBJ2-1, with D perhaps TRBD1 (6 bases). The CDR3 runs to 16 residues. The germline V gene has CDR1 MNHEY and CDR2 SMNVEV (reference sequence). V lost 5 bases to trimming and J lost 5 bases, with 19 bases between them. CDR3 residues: CASSRRGGDRDNEQFF. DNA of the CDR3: TGTGCCAGCAGTCGCAGAGGGGGAGACCGTGACAATGAGCAGTTCTTC.

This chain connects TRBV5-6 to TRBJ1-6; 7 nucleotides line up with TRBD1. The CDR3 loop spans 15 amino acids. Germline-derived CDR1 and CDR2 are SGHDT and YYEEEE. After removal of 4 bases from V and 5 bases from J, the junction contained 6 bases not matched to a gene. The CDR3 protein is CASSPTDRDNSPLHF. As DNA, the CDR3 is TGTGCCAGCAGCCCGACCGACAGGGATAATTCACCCCTCCACTTT.

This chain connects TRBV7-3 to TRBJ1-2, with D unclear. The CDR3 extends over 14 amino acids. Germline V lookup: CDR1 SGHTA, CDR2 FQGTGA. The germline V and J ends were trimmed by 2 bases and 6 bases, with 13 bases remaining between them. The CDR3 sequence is CASSLGYSGDGYTF. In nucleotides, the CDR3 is TGTGCCAGCAGCTTAGGGTATTCCGGAGATGGCTACACCTTC.

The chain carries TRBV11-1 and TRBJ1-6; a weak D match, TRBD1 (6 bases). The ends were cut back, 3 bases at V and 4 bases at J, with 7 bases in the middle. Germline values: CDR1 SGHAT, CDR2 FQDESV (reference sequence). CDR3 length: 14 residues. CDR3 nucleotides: TGTGCCAGCAGCTTTCAGGGGTATAATTCACCCCTCCACTTT. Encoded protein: CASSFQGYNSPLHF.

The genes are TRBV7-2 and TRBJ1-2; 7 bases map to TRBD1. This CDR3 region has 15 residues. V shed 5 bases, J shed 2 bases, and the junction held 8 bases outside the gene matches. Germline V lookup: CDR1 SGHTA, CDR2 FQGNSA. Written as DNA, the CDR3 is TGTGCCAGCAGCCGAGACAGGGTACCCAACTATGGCTACACCTTC. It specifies CASSRDRVPNYGYTF.